Listed here are 3 T cell receptor beta chains from one sample, sequenced in a study of T cells in localized non-small cell lung cancer. The table came from immunoSEQ multiplex PCR; TCRdb's copy has only in-frame clones and leaves some out. Counted here are around 9,800 clones, just under 45% occurring once; the ten biggest clones make up more than 3.5%. This material consisted of lymph node tissue, taken before any cancer treatment. These receptors originate from a woman aged 40-70 years with stage I lung adenocarcinoma.

This clone came up a few times. The genes are TRBV10-3 and TRBJ1-1; weak D call: TRBD1 (6 bases). CDR3 size: 14 residues. Germline CDR1 is ENHRY and CDR2 is SYGVKD. Trimming removed 4 bases at V and 4 bases at J, with 13 bases between. CDR3 coding DNA: TGTGCCATCAGTGGGGCTGGGGGCGGCACTGAAGCTTTCTTT. Encoded protein: CAISGAGGGTEAFF.

The rearrangement joins TRBV30 to TRBJ1-2; a possible D gene is TRBD1 (5 bases). This CDR3 region has 17 residues. V was clipped by 0 bases and J by 6 bases, with 23 bases between them. Germline V gene data show CDR1 as GTSNPN and CDR2 as SVGIG (reference sequence). This chain's CDR3 is CAWSVVFGQGYLDGYTF. DNA of the CDR3: TGTGCCTGGAGTGTAGTCTTTGGGCAGGGATATTTAGATGGCTACACCTTC.

This rearrangement joins TRBV4-1 to TRBJ2-7; unclear D gene. The CDR3 extends over 17 amino acids. V shed 0 bases and J shed 1 base, with 16 bases lying between them. Germline V gene data show CDR1 as MGHRA and CDR2 as YSYEKL. CDR3 amino acids: CASSQEAPAILSYEQYF. In DNA, the CDR3 is TGCGCCAGCAGCCAAGAGGCCCCAGCGATCTTATCCTACGAGCAGTACTTC.